This T cell receptor (beta chain) is from a study of blood T cell repertoires in COVID-19. As for the study in general: Sites in the United States, Italy and Spain provided acute and convalescent COVID-19 samples. Sample material is recorded as cDNA or gDNA derived from T cells, B-cell-depleted T cells, or PBMCs.

Germline V CDR1 and CDR2: SNHLY, FYNNEI. This CDR3 has 15 residues. Losses at the gene ends were 6 bases for V and 4 bases for J; bases not matched to a gene: 9. In the authors' methods: From reference gene primer amplification, estimates of nucleated cell counts were derived. Sequencing used immunoSEQ multiplex PCR; TCRdb keeps in-frame clones, though not all of them. From that table come the V and J calls and clone size; the DNA was used to work out D and trimming. Of some 200,000 clones listed, 82% are singletons. The sequence came from a woman aged 40 to 50 with acute or convalescent COVID-19. V gene TRBV2 combines with J gene TRBJ2-1; TRBD1 matches at 7 bases. The sequenced material came from peripheral blood. The CDR3 nucleotides are TGTGCCAGCAGGGCCCGGGACAGCCCTTACAATGAGCAGTTCTTC. Protein sequence: CASRARDSPYNEQFF.